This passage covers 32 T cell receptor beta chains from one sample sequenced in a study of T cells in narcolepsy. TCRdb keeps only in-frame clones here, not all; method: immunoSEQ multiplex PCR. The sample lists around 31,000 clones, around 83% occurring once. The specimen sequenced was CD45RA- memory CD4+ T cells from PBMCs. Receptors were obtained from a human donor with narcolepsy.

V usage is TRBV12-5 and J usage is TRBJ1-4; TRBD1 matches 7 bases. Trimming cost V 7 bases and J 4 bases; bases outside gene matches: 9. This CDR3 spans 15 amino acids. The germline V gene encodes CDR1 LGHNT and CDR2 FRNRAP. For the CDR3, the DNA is TGTGCTAGTGCCGCCTCGGGACAGAATAATGAAAAACTGTTTTTT. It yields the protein CASAASGQNNEKLFF.

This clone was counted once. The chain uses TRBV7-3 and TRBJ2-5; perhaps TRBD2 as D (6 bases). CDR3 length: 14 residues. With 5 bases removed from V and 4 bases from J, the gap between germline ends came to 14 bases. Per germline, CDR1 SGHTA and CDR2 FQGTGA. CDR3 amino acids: CASSRDGRLETQYF. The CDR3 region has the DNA TGTGCCAGCAGCCGGGATGGGAGGTTAGAGACCCAGTACTTC.

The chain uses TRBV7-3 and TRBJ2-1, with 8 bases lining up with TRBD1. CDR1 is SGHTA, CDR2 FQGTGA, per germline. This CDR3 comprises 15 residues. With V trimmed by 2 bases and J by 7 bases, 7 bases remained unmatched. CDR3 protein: CASSLLGQGMNEQFF. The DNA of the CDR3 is TGTGCCAGCAGCTTACTCGGACAGGGAATGAATGAGCAGTTCTTC.

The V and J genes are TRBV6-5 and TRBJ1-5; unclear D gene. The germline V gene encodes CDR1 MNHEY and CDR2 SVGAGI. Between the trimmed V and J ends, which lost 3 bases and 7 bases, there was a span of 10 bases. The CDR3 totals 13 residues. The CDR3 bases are TGTGCCAGCAGTTATGGGAGCACGCAGCCCCAGCATTTT. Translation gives CASSYGSTQPQHF.

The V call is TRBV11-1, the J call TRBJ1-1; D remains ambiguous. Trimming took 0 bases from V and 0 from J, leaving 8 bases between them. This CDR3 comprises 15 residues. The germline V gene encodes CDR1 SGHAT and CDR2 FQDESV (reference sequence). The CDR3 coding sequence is TGTGCCAGCAGCTTAGCCGCCCCCATGAACACTGAAGCTTTCTTT. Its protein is CASSLAAPMNTEAFF.

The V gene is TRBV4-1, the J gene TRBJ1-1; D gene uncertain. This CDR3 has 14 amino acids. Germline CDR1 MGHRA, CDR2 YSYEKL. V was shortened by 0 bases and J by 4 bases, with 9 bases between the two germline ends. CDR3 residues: CASSQEGRVTEAFF. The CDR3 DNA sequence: TGCGCCAGCAGCCAAGAGGGGAGGGTCACTGAAGCTTTCTTT.

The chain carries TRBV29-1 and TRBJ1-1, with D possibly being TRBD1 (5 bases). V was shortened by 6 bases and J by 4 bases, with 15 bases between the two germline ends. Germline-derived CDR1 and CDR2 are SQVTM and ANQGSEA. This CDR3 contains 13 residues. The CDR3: CSVWGRRGTEAFF. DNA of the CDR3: TGCAGCGTCTGGGGGAGGCGAGGCACTGAAGCTTTCTTT.

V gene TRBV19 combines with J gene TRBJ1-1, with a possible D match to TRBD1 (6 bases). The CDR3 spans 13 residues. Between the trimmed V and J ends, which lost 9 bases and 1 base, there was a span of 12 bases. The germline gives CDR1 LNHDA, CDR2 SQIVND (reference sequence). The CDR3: CASTEQGNTEAFF. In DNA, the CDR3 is TGTGCCAGCACAGAACAGGGGAACACTGAAGCTTTCTTT.

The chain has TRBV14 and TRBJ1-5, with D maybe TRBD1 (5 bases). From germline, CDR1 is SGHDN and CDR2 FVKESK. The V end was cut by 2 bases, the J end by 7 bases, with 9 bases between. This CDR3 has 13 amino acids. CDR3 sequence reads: CASSQSRDQPQHF. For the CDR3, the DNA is TGTGCCAGCAGCCAATCGAGGGACCAGCCCCAGCATTTT. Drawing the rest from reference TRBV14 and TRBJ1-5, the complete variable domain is EAGVTQFPSHSVIEKGQTVTLRCDPISGHDNLYWYRRVMGKEIKFLLHFVKESKQDESGMPNNRFLAERTGGTYSTLKVQPAELEDSGVYFCASSQSRDQPQHFGDGTRLSIL.

CDR3 amino acids: CSVNRVGTDTQYF. CDR3 nucleotides: TGCAGCGTTAACAGGGTTGGGACAGATACGCAGTATTTT. V is TRBV29-1 and J is TRBJ2-3; weak D call: TRBD1 (6 bases). The V and J ends lost 5 bases and 3 bases respectively, with 12 bases between them. CDR1 is SQVTM, CDR2 ANQGSEA, per germline. The CDR3 contains 13 residues.

CDR3: CASSLLGGGQETQYF. The CDR3 nucleotides are TGTGCCAGCAGTTTATTAGGGGGGGGCCAAGAGACCCAGTACTTC. The rearrangement joins TRBV28 to TRBJ2-5; maybe TRBD2 (7 bases). This CDR3 is 15 amino acids long. With 1 base removed from V and 1 base from J, the gap between germline ends came to 10 bases. The germline V gene encodes CDR1 MDHEN and CDR2 SYDVKM. Combining the CDR3 with reference TRBV28 and TRBJ2-5 gives the whole variable domain DVKVTQSSRYLVKRTGEKVFLECVQDMDHENMFWYRQDPGLGLRLIYFSYDVKMKEKGDIPEGYSVSREKKERFSLILESASTNQTSMYLCASSLLGGGQETQYFGPGTRLLVL.

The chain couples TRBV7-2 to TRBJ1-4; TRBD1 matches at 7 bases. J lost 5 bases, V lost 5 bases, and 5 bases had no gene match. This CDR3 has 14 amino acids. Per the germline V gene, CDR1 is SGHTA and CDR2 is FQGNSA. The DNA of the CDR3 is TGTGCCAGCAGCCAAAGACAGGGAAATGAAAAACTGTTTTTT. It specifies CASSQRQGNEKLFF.

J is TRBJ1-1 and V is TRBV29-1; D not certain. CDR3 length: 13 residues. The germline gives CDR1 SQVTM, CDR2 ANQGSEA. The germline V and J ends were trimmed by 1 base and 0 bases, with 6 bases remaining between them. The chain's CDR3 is CSVEVSMNTEAFF. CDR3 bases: TGCAGCGTTGAAGTCAGCATGAACACTGAAGCTTTCTTT.

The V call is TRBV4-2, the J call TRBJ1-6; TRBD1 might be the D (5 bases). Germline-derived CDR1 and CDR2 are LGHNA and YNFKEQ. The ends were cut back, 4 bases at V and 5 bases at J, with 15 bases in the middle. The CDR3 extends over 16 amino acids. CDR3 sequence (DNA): TGTGCCAGCAGCCCCGACCGGGGGGGGGATAATTCACCCCTCCACTTT. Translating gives CASSPDRGGDNSPLHF.

Here the CDR3 reads CASSHLDRLNEKLFF. The CDR3 DNA reads as TGCGCCAGCAGCCACCTGGACAGGCTTAATGAAAAACTGTTTTTT. The chain employs TRBV4-1 and TRBJ1-4; 7 bases agree with TRBD1. The CDR3 totals 15 residues. Germline trimming cut 3 bases from V and 4 bases from J; bases unmatched to any gene: 5. Germline V gene lookup returns CDR1 MGHRA and CDR2 YSYEKL.

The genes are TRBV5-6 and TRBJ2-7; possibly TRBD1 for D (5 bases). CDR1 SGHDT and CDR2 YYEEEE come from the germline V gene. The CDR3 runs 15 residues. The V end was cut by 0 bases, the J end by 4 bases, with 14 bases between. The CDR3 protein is CASSLAQADFYEQYF. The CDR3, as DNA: TGTGCCAGCAGCTTGGCACAGGCCGATTTTTACGAGCAGTACTTC.

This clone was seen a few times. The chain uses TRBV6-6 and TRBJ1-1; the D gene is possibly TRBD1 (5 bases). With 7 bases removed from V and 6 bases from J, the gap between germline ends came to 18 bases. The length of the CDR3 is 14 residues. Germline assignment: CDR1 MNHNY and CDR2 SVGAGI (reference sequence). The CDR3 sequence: CASTTGGGRAEAFF. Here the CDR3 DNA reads TGTGCCAGCACCACCGGGGGAGGACGGGCTGAAGCTTTCTTT.

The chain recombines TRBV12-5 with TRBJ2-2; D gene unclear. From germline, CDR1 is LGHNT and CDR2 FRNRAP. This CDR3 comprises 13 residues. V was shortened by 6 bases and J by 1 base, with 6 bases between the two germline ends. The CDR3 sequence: CASGPRNTGELFF. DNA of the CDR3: TGTGCTAGTGGCCCTCGGAACACCGGGGAGCTGTTTTTT. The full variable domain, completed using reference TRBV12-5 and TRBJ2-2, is DARVTQTPRHKVTEMGQEVTMRCQPILGHNTVFWYRQTMMQGLELLAYFRNRAPLDDSGMPKDRFSAEMPDATLATLKIQPSEPRDSAVYFCASGPRNTGELFFGEGSRLTVL.

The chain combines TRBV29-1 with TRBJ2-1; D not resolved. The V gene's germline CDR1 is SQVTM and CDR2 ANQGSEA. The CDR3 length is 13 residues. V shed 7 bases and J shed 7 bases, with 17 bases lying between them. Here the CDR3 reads CSAARLELNEQFF. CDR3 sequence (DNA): TGCAGCGCGGCCCGGCTAGAATTAAATGAGCAGTTCTTC.

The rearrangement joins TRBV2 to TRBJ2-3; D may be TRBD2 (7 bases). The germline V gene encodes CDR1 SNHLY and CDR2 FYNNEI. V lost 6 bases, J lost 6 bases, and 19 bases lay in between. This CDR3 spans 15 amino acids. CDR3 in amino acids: CASRGTTGGGDTQYF. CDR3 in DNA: TGTGCCAGCAGGGGTACTACGGGGGGCGGTGATACGCAGTATTTT. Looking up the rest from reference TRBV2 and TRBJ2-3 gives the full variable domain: EPEVTQTPSHQVTQMGQEVILRCVPISNHLYFYWYRQILGQKVEFLVSFYNNEISEKSEIFDDQFSVERPDGSNFTLKIRSTKLEDSAMYFCASRGTTGGGDTQYFGPGTRLTVL.

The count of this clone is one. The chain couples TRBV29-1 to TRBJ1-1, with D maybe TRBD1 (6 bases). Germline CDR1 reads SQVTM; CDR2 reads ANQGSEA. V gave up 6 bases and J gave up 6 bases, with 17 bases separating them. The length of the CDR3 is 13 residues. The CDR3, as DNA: TGCAGCGTACACCGAGGGGGTGGCGCTGAAGCTTTCTTT. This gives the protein CSVHRGGGAEAFF.

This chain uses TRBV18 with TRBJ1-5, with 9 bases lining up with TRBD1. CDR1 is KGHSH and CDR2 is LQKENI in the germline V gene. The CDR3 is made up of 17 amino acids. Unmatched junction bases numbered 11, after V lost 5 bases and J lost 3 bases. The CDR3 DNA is TGTGCCAGCTCATCCCAAGGGGGACAGGGTTTCAATCAGCCCCAGCATTTT. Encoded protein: CASSSQGGQGFNQPQHF.

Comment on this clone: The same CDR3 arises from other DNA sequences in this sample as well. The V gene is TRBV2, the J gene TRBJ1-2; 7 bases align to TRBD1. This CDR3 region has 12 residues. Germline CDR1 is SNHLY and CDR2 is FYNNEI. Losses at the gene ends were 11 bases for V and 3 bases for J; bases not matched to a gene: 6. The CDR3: CAGTESDYGYTF. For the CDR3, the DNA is TGTGCCGGGACAGAAAGTGACTATGGCTACACCTTC.

This CDR3 is CASSSLGQGGNSYEQYF. The DNA for the CDR3 is TGTGCCAGTAGTAGTCTGGGGCAGGGCGGCAATTCCTACGAGCAGTACTTC. The rearrangement joins TRBV19 to TRBJ2-7; perhaps TRBD1 as D (5 bases). Per the germline V gene, CDR1 is LNHDA and CDR2 is SQIVND (reference sequence). V was pared by 4 bases and J by 1 base, with 20 bases between. The CDR3 consists of 17 residues.

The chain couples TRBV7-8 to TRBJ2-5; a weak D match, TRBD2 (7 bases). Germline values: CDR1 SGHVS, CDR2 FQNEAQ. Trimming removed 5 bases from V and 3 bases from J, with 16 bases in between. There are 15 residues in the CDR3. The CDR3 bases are TGTGCCAGCAGCCTGGGGGGGACAAGTAAAGAGACCCAGTACTTC. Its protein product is CASSLGGTSKETQYF.

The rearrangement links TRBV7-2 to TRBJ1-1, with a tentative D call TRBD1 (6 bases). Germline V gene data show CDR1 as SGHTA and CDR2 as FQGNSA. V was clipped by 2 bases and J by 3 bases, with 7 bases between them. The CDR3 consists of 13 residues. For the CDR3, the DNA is TGTGCCAGCAGCTTAAGGACAGACACTGAAGCTTTCTTT. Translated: CASSLRTDTEAFF.

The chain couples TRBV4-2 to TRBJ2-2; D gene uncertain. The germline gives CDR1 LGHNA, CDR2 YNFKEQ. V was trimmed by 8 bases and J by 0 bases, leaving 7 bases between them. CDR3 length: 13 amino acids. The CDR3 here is CASGPPNTGELFF. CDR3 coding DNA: TGTGCCAGCGGACCCCCGAACACCGGGGAGCTGTTTTTT.

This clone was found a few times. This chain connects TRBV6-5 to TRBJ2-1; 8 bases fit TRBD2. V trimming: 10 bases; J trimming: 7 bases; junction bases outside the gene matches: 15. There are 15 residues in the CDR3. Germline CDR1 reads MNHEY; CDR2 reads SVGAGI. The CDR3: CATHPSPGLANEQFF. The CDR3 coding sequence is TGTGCCACGCACCCATCTCCTGGACTAGCAAATGAGCAGTTCTTC.

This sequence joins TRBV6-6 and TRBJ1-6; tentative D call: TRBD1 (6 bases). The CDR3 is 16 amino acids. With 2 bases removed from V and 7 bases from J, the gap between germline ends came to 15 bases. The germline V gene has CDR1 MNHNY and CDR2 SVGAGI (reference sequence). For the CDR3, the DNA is TGTGCCAGCAGTTACAGTCTAGGACAGTCCAATTCACCCCTCCACTTT. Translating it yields CASSYSLGQSNSPLHF.

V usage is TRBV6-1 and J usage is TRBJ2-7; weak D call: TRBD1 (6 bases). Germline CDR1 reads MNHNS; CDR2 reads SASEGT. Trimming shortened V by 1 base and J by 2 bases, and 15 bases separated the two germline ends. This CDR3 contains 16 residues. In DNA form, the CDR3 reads TGTGCCAGCAGTGAAGGGGGGCAGGCGCTCGCCTACGAGCAGTACTTC. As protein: CASSEGGQALAYEQYF.

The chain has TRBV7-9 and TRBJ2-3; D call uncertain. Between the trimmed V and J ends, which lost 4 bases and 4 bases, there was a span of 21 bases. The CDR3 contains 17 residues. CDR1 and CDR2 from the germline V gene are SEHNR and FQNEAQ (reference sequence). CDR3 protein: CASSSSSVGGKPDTQYF. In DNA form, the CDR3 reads TGTGCCAGCAGCTCCTCCTCTGTTGGCGGAAAACCAGATACGCAGTATTTT.

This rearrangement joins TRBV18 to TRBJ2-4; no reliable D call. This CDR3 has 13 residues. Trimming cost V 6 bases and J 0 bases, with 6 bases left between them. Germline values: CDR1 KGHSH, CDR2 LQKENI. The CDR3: CASSQLAKNIQYF. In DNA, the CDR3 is TGTGCCAGCTCTCAACTAGCCAAAAACATTCAGTACTTC.